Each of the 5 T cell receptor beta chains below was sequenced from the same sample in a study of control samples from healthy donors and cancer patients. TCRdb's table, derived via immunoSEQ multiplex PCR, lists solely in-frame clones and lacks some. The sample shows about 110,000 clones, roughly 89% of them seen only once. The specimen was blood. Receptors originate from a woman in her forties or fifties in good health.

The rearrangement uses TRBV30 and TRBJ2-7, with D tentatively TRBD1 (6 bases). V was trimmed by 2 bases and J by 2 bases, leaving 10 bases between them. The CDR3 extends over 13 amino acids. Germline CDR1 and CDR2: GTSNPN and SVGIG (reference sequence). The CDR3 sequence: CAWSTGTPYEQYF. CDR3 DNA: TGTGCCTGGAGTACAGGGACCCCCTACGAGCAGTACTTC.

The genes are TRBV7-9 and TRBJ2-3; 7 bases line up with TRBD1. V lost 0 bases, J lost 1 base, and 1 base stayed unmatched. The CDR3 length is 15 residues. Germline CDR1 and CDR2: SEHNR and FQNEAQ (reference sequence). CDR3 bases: TGTGCCAGCAGCTTAGCCGACAGGGGCACAGATACGCAGTATTTT. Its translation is CASSLADRGTDTQYF.

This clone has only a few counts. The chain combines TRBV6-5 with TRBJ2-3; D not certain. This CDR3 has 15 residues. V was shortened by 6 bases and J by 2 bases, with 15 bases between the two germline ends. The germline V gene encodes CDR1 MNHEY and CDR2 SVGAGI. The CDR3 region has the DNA TGTGCCAGCAGGAAGGGTTCCTCCTACACAGATACGCAGTATTTT. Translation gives CASRKGSSYTDTQYF.

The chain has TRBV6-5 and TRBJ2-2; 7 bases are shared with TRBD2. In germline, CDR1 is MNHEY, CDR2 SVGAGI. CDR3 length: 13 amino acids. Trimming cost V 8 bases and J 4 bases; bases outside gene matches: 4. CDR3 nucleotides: TGTGCCAGCCCGGGACTACTCACCGGGGAGCTGTTTTTT. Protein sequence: CASPGLLTGELFF.

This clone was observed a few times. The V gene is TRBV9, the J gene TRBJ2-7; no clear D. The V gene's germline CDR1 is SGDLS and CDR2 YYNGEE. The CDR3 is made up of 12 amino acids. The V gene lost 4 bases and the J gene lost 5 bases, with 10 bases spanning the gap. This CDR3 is CASSRQTNEQYF. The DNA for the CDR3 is TGTGCCAGCAGCCGACAAACTAACGAGCAGTACTTC. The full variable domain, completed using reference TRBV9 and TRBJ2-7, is DSGVTQTPKHLITATGQRVTLRCSPRSGDLSVYWYQQSLDQGLQFLIQYYNGEERAKGNILERFSAQQFPDLHSELNLSSLELGDSALYFCASSRQTNEQYFGPGTRLTVT.